Listed below are T cell receptor beta chains from one sample, sequenced in a study of blood T cell repertoires in COVID-19. Profiled with immunoSEQ multiplex PCR; TCRdb holds only in-frame clones, not every one. The sample contains roughly 250,000 clones, 80% to 90% of which appear only once. The material sequenced was PBMCs or T cells enriched from blood (not recorded which). These receptors originate from a woman in her twenties or thirties who had recovered from COVID-19. Both conserved end residues are part of each CDR3. The order of the fields is J gene, clone size, V gene, CDR3 protein. Expanded clones are given a class, and other clones once, few, many or no size at all.

j_gene: TRBJ1-1
abundance: NA
v_gene: TRBV12-3/TRBV12-4
CDR3aa: CASSSRDISEAFF

j_gene: TRBJ2-7
abundance: once
v_gene: TRBV4-1
CDR3aa: CASRPIGGPSYEQYF

j_gene: TRBJ2-3
abundance: NA
v_gene: TRBV4-1
CDR3aa: CASSPFGTNTDTQYF

j_gene: TRBJ1-5
abundance: NA
v_gene: TRBV2
CDR3aa: CASRQGTSNQPQHF

j_gene: TRBJ1-1
abundance: NA
v_gene: TRBV5-6
CDR3aa: CASSWDRGGSEAFF

j_gene: TRBJ2-7
abundance: NA
v_gene: TRBV7-9
CDR3aa: CASSLAGSNYEQYF

j_gene: TRBJ2-1
abundance: NA
v_gene: TRBV7-2
CDR3aa: CASSRPSGGYNEQFF

j_gene: TRBJ2-7
abundance: NA
v_gene: TRBV4-1
CDR3aa: CASSQEHSYEQYF

j_gene: TRBJ2-3
abundance: NA
v_gene: TRBV28
CDR3aa: CASSSPRDRGQDTQYF

j_gene: TRBJ2-3
abundance: NA
v_gene: TRBV19
CDR3aa: CASSILASGGGTQYF

j_gene: TRBJ1-2
abundance: NA
v_gene: TRBV7-9
CDR3aa: CASSLDRGYYGYTF

j_gene: TRBJ2-3
abundance: NA
v_gene: TRBV12-3/TRBV12-4
CDR3aa: CASSTRHDTQYF

j_gene: TRBJ2-2
abundance: NA
v_gene: TRBV28
CDR3aa: CASTWGATGELFF

j_gene: TRBJ1-3
abundance: NA
v_gene: TRBV28
CDR3aa: CASSEPGAGNTIYF

j_gene: TRBJ1-1
abundance: once
v_gene: TRBV18
CDR3aa: CASSPFGGEAFF

j_gene: TRBJ2-5
abundance: NA
v_gene: TRBV5-1
CDR3aa: CASSTGTSGGETQYF

j_gene: TRBJ2-7
abundance: NA
v_gene: TRBV11-2
CDR3aa: CASSPTGTNYEQYF

j_gene: TRBJ2-7
abundance: NA
v_gene: TRBV7-2
CDR3aa: CASSPDRGQEQYF

j_gene: TRBJ1-1
abundance: NA
v_gene: TRBV12-3/TRBV12-4
CDR3aa: CASSLTAPTEAFF

j_gene: TRBJ2-7
abundance: NA
v_gene: TRBV4-2
CDR3aa: CASSYRSYEQYF

j_gene: TRBJ1-1
abundance: NA
v_gene: TRBV28
CDR3aa: CASRALTAYTEAFF

j_gene: TRBJ2-1
abundance: few
v_gene: TRBV3-1/TRBV3-2
CDR3aa: CASSRREGLAGTNEQFF

j_gene: TRBJ2-2
abundance: NA
v_gene: TRBV11-2
CDR3aa: CASSLEAGLYTGELFF

j_gene: TRBJ1-2
abundance: NA
v_gene: TRBV30
CDR3aa: CAWSALRIRGGYTF